This T cell receptor (beta chain) was sequenced for a study of blood T cell repertoires in COVID-19. Across the whole study: Nucleic acid was either cDNA or gDNA, and it came from T cells, B-cell-depleted T cells, or PBMCs.

This clone was seen a handful of times. The germline V gene has CDR1 SGDLS and CDR2 YYNGEE. The CDR3 covers 16 residues. Trimming took 6 bases from V and 7 from J; bases not matched to a gene: 13. Produced via immunoSEQ multiplex PCR; TCRdb's table is partial and in-frame only. This table has some 190,000 clones, approximately 81% appearing once. Sequencing used peripheral blood. The TCR originated in a person in their 70s with COVID-19, enrolled during active disease. The chain joins TRBV9 to TRBJ2-2, with TRBD2 matching 9 bases. The CDR3, as DNA: TGTGCCAGCACCCAGGGTAGCGGGAGTTCGGGCGGGGAGCTGTTTTTT. It encodes CASTQGSGSSGGELFF.